This T cell receptor (beta chain) was recorded in a study of shared clonotypes between healthy human individuals. Study overall: Donors had three CD4 naive, three CD4 memory, two CD8 naive and one CD8 memory plate apiece.

CD45RO-negative CD8 cells positively selected for CCR7 made up the naive population, which excluded terminally differentiated effector memory CD45RA+ cells. Every subset's genomic DNA went evenly onto several immunoSEQ plates. How the authors handled the data: Junction-only immunoSEQ data arrived without quality scores, meaning filtering differed. TCRdb keeps only in-frame clones here, not all; method: immunoSEQ multiplex PCR. V, J and clone size are those of that table, while D and trimming were read from the DNA. The sample lists around 2,000,000 clones, about 95% occurring once. CDR1 and CDR2 (germline): SGDLS, YYNGEE. The CDR3 is 14 residues long. V was shortened by 4 bases and J by 5 bases, with 15 bases between the two germline ends.

The V call is TRBV9, the J call TRBJ2-5; no reliable D call. The sequence came from a man between 18 and 35 years old in good health. Specimen: naive CD8+ T cells sorted from blood. CDR3 bases: TGTGCCAGCAGCCCATGGCCTGCCCGGGAGACCCAGTACTTC. Its translation: CASSPWPARETQYF. The whole variable domain, filled in from reference TRBV9 and TRBJ2-5, reads DSGVTQTPKHLITATGQRVTLRCSPRSGDLSVYWYQQSLDQGLQFLIQYYNGEERAKGNILERFSAQQFPDLHSELNLSSLELGDSALYFCASSPWPARETQYFGPGTRLLVL.